The text below deals with one T cell receptor beta chain. Researchers sorted participants into cohorts using their self-reported clinical history. The record originates from a study of blood T cell repertoires in COVID-19. The V and J ends lost 0 bases and 4 bases respectively, with 17 bases between them. Germline CDR1 SGHRS, CDR2 YFSETQ. The CDR3 consists of 16 residues. TCRdb's copy holds only in-frame clones and misses some; the assay was immunoSEQ multiplex PCR. The table shows 250,000 to 300,000 clones, with roughly 89% occurring only once. This clonotype originated in a woman in her sixties who had recovered from COVID-19. The chain employs TRBV5-1 and TRBJ2-7, with D perhaps matching TRBD1 (5 bases). The sequencing input was PBMCs or T cells enriched from blood (not recorded which). The CDR3 here is CASSLAGGAGLYEQYF. In DNA, the CDR3 is TGCGCCAGCAGCTTGGCCGGTGGGGCAGGGCTTTACGAGCAGTACTTC.